Shown below are 18 T cell receptor beta chains from a single sample sequenced in a study of T cell clonotyping in hematopoietic cell transplantation. Profiled with immunoSEQ multiplex PCR; TCRdb holds only in-frame clones, not every one. Of 7,000 to 9,500 clones listed, approximately 94% were seen once; the top ten hold under 1.5%. Material: peripheral blood mononuclear cells, obtained 30 days after allogeneic stem cell transplant. The receptors were sampled from a male patient between 55 and 70 years old who had an allogeneic stem cell transplant from an unrelated donor, so T cells may come from the graft donor. Some clones in this sample may be carry-over from other donors' samples.

The chain uses TRBV6-1 and TRBJ2-5; tentatively, D is TRBD1 (6 bases). The CDR3 consists of 14 residues. Germline V gene data show CDR1 as MNHNS and CDR2 as SASEGT. Between the trimmed V and J ends, which lost 4 bases and 1 base, there was a span of 10 bases. The CDR3 here is CASSVGRGQETQYF. CDR3 DNA sequence: TGTGCCAGCAGTGTAGGCAGGGGCCAAGAGACCCAGTACTTC.

V usage is TRBV5-1 and J usage is TRBJ2-3; TRBD2 aligns across 12 bases. Germline-derived CDR1 and CDR2 are SGHRS and YFSETQ. The CDR3 loop spans 16 amino acids. Trimming removed 4 bases from V and 6 bases from J; junction bases left unmatched: 9. CDR3 nucleotides: TGCGCCAGCAGCCTCCAAGCTAGCGGGAGGGGGGATACGCAGTATTTT. The encoded protein is CASSLQASGRGDTQYF.

The chain joins TRBV14 to TRBJ1-4, with D possibly matching TRBD1 (5 bases). The CDR3 extends over 16 amino acids. Trimming removed 0 bases at V and 6 bases at J, with 14 bases between. Germline lookup yields CDR1 SGHDN and CDR2 FVKESK. CDR3: CASSQDRWGGDEKLFF. CDR3 DNA sequence: TGTGCCAGCAGCCAAGACCGCTGGGGGGGGGATGAAAAACTGTTTTTT.

V gene TRBV2 combines with J gene TRBJ1-2, with no clear D. V shed 7 bases and J shed 8 bases, with 23 bases lying between them. Germline V lookup: CDR1 SNHLY, CDR2 FYNNEI. There are 15 residues in the CDR3. CDR3 DNA sequence: TGTGCCAGCATTATAACGGTGGGAAGGGAGGGAGGCTACACCTTC. It encodes CASIITVGREGGYTF.

This chain uses TRBV7-8 with TRBJ2-7, with 9 bases fitting TRBD1. The germline V gene encodes CDR1 SGHVS and CDR2 FQNEAQ. The CDR3 contains 14 residues. V dropped 5 bases and J dropped 2; count of bases not matched to a gene: 4. CDR3 loop: CASSMWTGAYEQYF. As DNA, the CDR3 is TGTGCCAGCAGCATGTGGACAGGGGCCTACGAGCAGTACTTC.

The chain joins TRBV28 to TRBJ2-5; TRBD2 is a possible D gene (6 bases). Germline V gives CDR1 MDHEN, CDR2 SYDVKM. The CDR3 extends over 15 amino acids. V shed 6 bases and J shed 4 bases, with 18 bases lying between them. CDR3 coding DNA: TGTGCCAGCAGCTCGGAGGGCCTATGGGCAGAGACCCAGTACTTC. Amino acid sequence: CASSSEGLWAETQYF. Full variable domain (remainder filled in from reference TRBV28 and TRBJ2-5): DVKVTQSSRYLVKRTGEKVFLECVQDMDHENMFWYRQDPGLGLRLIYFSYDVKMKEKGDIPEGYSVSREKKERFSLILESASTNQTSMYLCASSSEGLWAETQYFGPGTRLLVL.

The rearrangement joins TRBV29-1 to TRBJ2-7, with a possible D match to TRBD2 (6 bases). V lost 4 bases and J lost 3, with 7 bases in between. The germline V gene encodes CDR1 SQVTM and CDR2 ANQGSEA. The length of the CDR3 is 11 residues. For the CDR3, the DNA is TGCAGCGTTGGGGGGGACTACGAGCAGTACTTC. Translating gives CSVGGDYEQYF.

The chain recombines TRBV27 with TRBJ1-2; possible D gene TRBD1, 6 bases. Germline V gives CDR1 MNHEY, CDR2 SMNVEV (reference sequence). V was pared by 4 bases and J by 6 bases, with 21 bases between. CDR3 length: 16 amino acids. DNA of the CDR3: TGTGCCAGCAGTTACCGTCCGAGGGGGGGTAAGGATGGCTACACCTTC. This translates into CASSYRPRGGKDGYTF.

The chain carries TRBV30 and TRBJ1-2; possible D gene TRBD1, 5 bases. CDR3 size: 13 residues. Germline CDR1 reads GTSNPN; CDR2 reads SVGIG (reference sequence). Trimming cost V 6 bases and J 5 bases, with 16 bases left between them. CDR3 region: CACVPGIGYGYTF. DNA for the CDR3: TGTGCCTGCGTTCCAGGGATCGGTTATGGCTACACCTTC. The whole variable domain, remainder taken from reference TRBV30 and TRBJ1-2, is SQTIHQWPATLVQPVGSPLSLECTVEGTSNPNLYWYRQAAGRGLQLLFYSVGIGQISSEVPQNLSASRPQDRQFILSSKKLLLSDSGFYLCACVPGIGYGYTFGSGTRLTVV.

This chain uses TRBV27 with TRBJ1-1; a weak D match, TRBD1 (6 bases). Germline CDR1 and CDR2: MNHEY and SMNVEV (reference sequence). The CDR3 runs 15 residues. V was clipped by 4 bases and J by 3 bases, with 15 bases between them. The CDR3 protein is CASSSPGAGYTEAFF. In DNA, the CDR3 is TGTGCCAGCAGTTCCCCGGGGGCCGGGTACACTGAAGCTTTCTTT.

J is TRBJ1-5 and V is TRBV5-1; no clear D gene. CDR3 size: 13 residues. The germline V gene has CDR1 SGHRS and CDR2 YFSETQ. V was shortened by 3 bases and J by 4 bases, with 8 bases between the two germline ends. The CDR3 loop is CASSSDPNQPQHF. The CDR3 DNA follows: TGCGCCAGCAGCTCGGATCCGAATCAGCCCCAGCATTTT.

The chain is built from TRBV29-1 and TRBJ2-1; 13 bases fit TRBD2. V was clipped by 0 bases and J by 4 bases; unmatched bases: 15. This CDR3 has 20 amino acids. Germline lookup yields CDR1 SQVTM and CDR2 ANQGSEA. CDR3 nucleotides: TGCAGCGTTGAAGATCCACAAGGAAGAATACTAGCGGGAGGGTACAATGAGCAGTTCTTC. It yields the protein CSVEDPQGRILAGGYNEQFF.

The chain is built from TRBV7-9 and TRBJ2-5, with TRBD1 matching 7 bases. CDR3 length equals 16 residues. Trimming took 5 bases from V and 4 from J; bases not matched to a gene: 13. Germline V gives CDR1 SEHNR, CDR2 FQNEAQ (reference sequence). This CDR3 is CASSHRQGRGAETQYF. For the CDR3, the DNA is TGTGCCAGCAGCCATCGACAGGGACGGGGAGCAGAGACCCAGTACTTC. The whole variable domain, remainder taken from reference TRBV7-9 and TRBJ2-5, is DTGVSQNPRHKITKRGQNVTFRCDPISEHNRLYWYRQTLGQGPEFLTYFQNEAQLEKSRLLSDRFSAERPKGSFSTLEIQRTEQGDSAMYLCASSHRQGRGAETQYFGPGTRLLVL.

J is TRBJ2-7 and V is TRBV4-2; 9 nucleotides align to TRBD1. Looked up from germline, CDR1 is LGHNA and CDR2 is YNFKEQ. J gave up 5 bases and V 0 bases, and 11 bases lay outside the gene matches. CDR3 length: 17 residues. The CDR3, as DNA: TGTGCCAGCAGCCAAGATGTCCGCGGGACAGGGCAACACGAGCAGTACTTC. Its protein is CASSQDVRGTGQHEQYF.

V gene TRBV29-1 combines with J gene TRBJ1-1; D not resolved. This CDR3 region has 11 residues. The germline CDR1 and CDR2 sequences are SQVTM and ANQGSEA. Trimming left V 8 bases short and J 3 bases short, with 10 bases between. The CDR3 loop reads CSLRRDTEAFF. As DNA, the CDR3 is TGCAGCCTTAGACGAGACACTGAAGCTTTCTTT.

The chain recombines TRBV9 with TRBJ2-7, with TRBD2 matching over 7 bases. V gave up 4 bases and J gave up 5 bases; unmatched junction bases: 6. Germline values: CDR1 SGDLS, CDR2 YYNGEE. The CDR3 length is 13 residues. CDR3 protein: CASSPGDYDEQYF. The CDR3, as DNA: TGTGCCAGCAGCCCTGGGGACTATGACGAGCAGTACTTC.

V usage is TRBV5-4 and J usage is TRBJ2-2; D not certain. This CDR3 has 16 residues. CDR1 is SGHNT and CDR2 is YYREEE in the germline V gene (reference sequence). V lost 0 bases to trimming and J lost 5 bases, with 14 bases between them. The CDR3 spells CASSLAITVGTGELFF. CDR3 DNA sequence: TGTGCCAGCAGCTTGGCCATCACCGTTGGGACCGGGGAGCTGTTTTTT.

Concerning this clone: Within the sample, other DNA sequences also encode this same CDR3. The chain recombines TRBV28 with TRBJ2-7; no definite D call. This CDR3 is 12 amino acids long. CDR1 is MDHEN, CDR2 SYDVKM, per germline. V shed 3 bases and J shed 2 bases, with 5 bases lying between them. Here the CDR3 DNA reads TGTGCCAGCAGTTTCAGTACCTACGAGCAGTACTTC. Encoded protein: CASSFSTYEQYF.